This TCR beta chain was captured by sequencing in a study of T-cell memory formation after mild COVID-19. Turning to the study itself: There were largely donor-specific TCR clusters.

TCRdb reprocessed the 5' RACE reads via MiXCR and lists one record per CDR3 protein. The sample records just over 300,000 distinct CDR3 sequences, just under 20% being singletons. V lost 5 bases and J lost 9; bases outside the gene matches: 9. Germline V gene lookup returns CDR1 SEHNR and CDR2 FQNEAQ (reference sequence). The CDR3 totals 15 residues. Study outcomes and limitations: Cross-reactive memory apparently joined, as some responding clones appeared in pre-infection memory. Clones contracting over day 15 to 85 were CD4/CD8 balanced, with later expanders leaning CD4+. Second-wave clones with a day 37 peak had unconfirmed SARS-CoV-2 specificity.

This clonotype was counted a few times. Its target is not known. V and J are TRBV7-9 and TRBJ2-1, with 11 positions matching TRBD1. The TCR was taken from a man aged 18 to 30 who had mild COVID-19 (a few samples of this study predate the infection). Cell type and time point are not known. Input material: PBMCs or a T cell subset sorted from them (not recorded which). CDR3 amino acids: CASSLGQGVIVEQFF. DNA of the CDR3: TGTGCCAGCAGCCTGGGACAGGGGGTGATTGTTGAGCAGTTCTTC.